What follows are 25 T cell receptor beta chains derived from one specimen sequenced in a study of T cell repertoires in cytomegalovirus infection. TCRdb itself ran the reads through MiXCR, one entry per CDR3 protein. The data contain around 770,000 distinct CDR3 sequences, approximately 32% of them singletons. Antigens of these TCRs are unknown. This specimen was cultured CD8+ T cells from PBMCs, taken from culture after CMV antigen stimulation. These receptors were collected from a human donor in good health (CMV status not recorded). Some clones in this sample may be carry-over from other donors' samples.

This chain connects TRBV7-6 to TRBJ1-5, with a possible D match to TRBD1 (5 bases). CDR1 and CDR2 (germline): SGHVS, FNYEAQ. The CDR3 sequence is 15 residues long. V lost 4 bases, J lost 6 bases, and 16 bases lay in between. The CDR3 DNA is TGTGCCAGCAGCTCCCGGGGGGGGACGAGTCAGCCCCAGCATTTT. Translation gives CASSSRGGTSQPQHF.

This clonotype was counted at least ten times. The V and J genes are TRBV7-8 and TRBJ2-1; D tentatively reads TRBD1 or TRBD2 (5 bases each). Germline V gene sequence: CDR1 SGHVS, CDR2 FQNEAQ. The CDR3 sequence is 13 residues long. V lost 5 bases and J lost 8, with 13 bases in between. Here the CDR3 reads CASSRGLGDEQFF. The CDR3 bases are TGTGCCAGCAGCCGCGGGCTAGGGGATGAGCAGTTCTTC.

Concerning this clonotype itself: The junction departs from germline at one end; a sequencing error may be responsible. V usage is TRBV7-7 and J usage is TRBJ1-1; no clear D. In germline, CDR1 is SSHAT, CDR2 FNYEAQ (reference sequence). The CDR3 loop spans 13 amino acids. CDR3 in amino acids: CASSYLPGAEAFF. The CDR3 bases are TGTGCTAGCAGCTATCTCCCGGGCGCTGAAGCTTTCTTT.

CDR3 DNA sequence: TGCGCCAGCAGCTTGAATCCTAGCGGGGCGCAACAAGAGACCCAGTACTTC. This gives the protein CASSLNPSGAQQETQYF. V gene TRBV5-1 combines with J gene TRBJ2-5; 9 bases map to TRBD2. This CDR3 comprises 17 residues. The J segment lost 2 bases and the V segment lost 1 base, leaving 9 bases of the junction unmatched. CDR1 SGHRS and CDR2 YFSETQ come from the germline V gene.

This clonotype was counted ten times or more. This rearrangement joins TRBV6-2 or TRBV6-3 to TRBJ2-1, with 7 bases aligning to TRBD2. The CDR3 consists of 17 residues. Germline assignment: CDR1 MNHEY and CDR2 SVGEGT. The V gene end was trimmed by 0 bases and the J gene end by 4 bases; junction bases not matched to a gene: 9. The CDR3 reads CASSYSIAGDPYNEQFF. The CDR3 DNA reads TGTGCCAGCAGTTACTCGATTGCGGGGGACCCATACAATGAGCAGTTCTTC.

In DNA, the CDR3 is TGTGCCAGCAGCTGGGGGGGAGGGTCGCGCACAGATACGCAGTATTTT. Protein: CASSWGGGSRTDTQYF. V gene TRBV7-6 combines with J gene TRBJ2-3; 7 bases are shared with TRBD2. With 4 bases clipped from V and 1 base from J, the junction kept 8 bases outside the gene matches. Germline V gene sequence: CDR1 SGHVS, CDR2 FNYEAQ. CDR3 length equals 16 residues.

This clonotype was recorded many times. The CDR3, as DNA: TGTGCCAGCAGTTTGGGCAGTCTAGGCTACACCTTC. Translation gives CASSLGSLGYTF. J is TRBJ1-2 and V is TRBV12-3 or TRBV12-4; D is undetermined. This CDR3 has 12 residues. V was pared by 3 bases and J by 8 bases, with 10 bases between.

As regards this clonotype: A junction boundary mismatches the germline segment, possibly from a read error. The rearrangement joins TRBV19 to TRBJ1-2, with D unresolved. The germline V gene has CDR1 LNHDA and CDR2 SQIVND (reference sequence). CDR3 size: 14 residues. CDR3: CASQARGGNYGYTF. The CDR3 nucleotides are TGTGCCAGCCAGGCGAGAGGCGGGAACTATGGCTATACCTTC.

For this clonotype: An end of the junction differs from the germline gene, which may be a read error. This chain joins TRBV12-3 or TRBV12-4 and TRBJ2-7, with D perhaps TRBD1 (6 bases). The CDR3 is 14 residues long. CDR3 loop: CANSSGARIDEQYF. As DNA, the CDR3 is TGTGCCAACAGTTCAGGGGCACGGATCGACGAGCAGTACTTC.

The V gene is TRBV14, the J gene TRBJ2-4; D call uncertain. The ends were cut back, 5 bases at V and 9 bases at J, with 17 bases in the middle. CDR3 length: 14 amino acids. Germline V gives CDR1 SGHDN, CDR2 FVKESK. CDR3 protein: CASSSQKTRFIQYF. CDR3 DNA: TGTGCCAGCAGCTCTCAAAAAACGAGGTTCATTCAGTACTTC.

The chain carries TRBV7-9 and TRBJ2-7; 8 bases map to TRBD1. The CDR3 covers 14 residues. The V gene's germline CDR1 is SEHNR and CDR2 FQNEAQ (reference sequence). The V and J ends lost 5 bases and 6 bases, in that order; junction bases with no gene match: 9. CDR3 protein: CASSQGQGFGEQYV. CDR3 DNA: TGTGCCAGCAGCCAAGGACAGGGCTTTGGCGAGCAGTACGTC.

At least ten counts were recorded for this clonotype. The genes are TRBV11-2 and TRBJ1-5; D unclear. The CDR3 is 14 amino acids. Between the trimmed V and J ends, which lost 2 bases and 5 bases, there was a span of 10 bases. Germline V gene data show CDR1 as SGHAT and CDR2 as FQNNGV. CDR3 coding DNA: TGTGCCAGCAGCTTAAGCAGGTCGGATCAGCCCCAGCATTTT. It encodes CASSLSRSDQPQHF.

The chain carries TRBV7-6 and TRBJ2-7; D call uncertain. Germline assignment: CDR1 SGHVS and CDR2 FNYEAQ. V dropped 4 bases and J dropped 0 bases, with 13 bases sitting between them. This CDR3 has 15 residues. The CDR3 reads CASSSETGSSYEQYF. The CDR3, as DNA: TGTGCCAGCAGCTCCGAGACTGGATCCTCCTACGAGCAGTACTTC.

This chain uses TRBV7-9 with TRBJ2-1; 7 positions match TRBD2. Trimming took 0 bases from V and 1 from J; bases not matched to a gene: 6. CDR1 SEHNR and CDR2 FQNEAQ come from the germline V gene (reference sequence). CDR3 length: 17 amino acids. CDR3 amino acids: CASSLARGGISYNEQFF. The CDR3 DNA sequence: TGTGCCAGCAGCTTAGCGCGGGGAGGGATTTCCTACAATGAGCAGTTCTTC.

This clonotype was seen a handful of times. The genes are TRBV27 and TRBJ1-1; 7 nucleotides align to TRBD1. The germline CDR1 and CDR2 sequences are MNHEY and SMNVEV (reference sequence). The junction had 7 bases not matched to a gene; V was cut back by 5 bases and J by 4 bases. The CDR3 runs to 14 residues. In nucleotides, the CDR3 is TGTGCCAGCAGTCAAGGGGGCGCGGGCACTGAAGCTTTCTTT. Protein product: CASSQGGAGTEAFF.

CDR3 region: CASSGGGQGAKAFF. The CDR3 DNA reads as TGCGCCAGCAGCGGGGGAGGACAGGGGGCAAAAGCTTTCTTT. The chain is built from TRBV4-1 and TRBJ1-1, with 11 bases aligning to TRBD1. Germline V gives CDR1 MGHRA, CDR2 YSYEKL. The CDR3 totals 14 residues. V shed 5 bases and J 9 bases; nucleotides not matched to a gene: 8.

The chain has TRBV12-3 or TRBV12-4 and TRBJ2-2, with no clear D. The V end was cut by 3 bases, the J end by 3 bases, with 5 bases between. The CDR3 has 13 amino acids. DNA of the CDR3: TGTGCCAGCAGTTTTTCACACACCGGGGAGCTGTTTTTT. Its translation: CASSFSHTGELFF.

This clonotype was counted a few times. The chain recombines TRBV6-6 with TRBJ2-2; 8 bases agree with TRBD2. There are 15 residues in the CDR3. V shed 6 bases and J 2 bases; nucleotides not matched to a gene: 5. Germline V gene lookup returns CDR1 MNHNY and CDR2 SVGAGI (reference sequence). CDR3 DNA sequence: TGTGCCAGCAGGATTAGCGGGGACAACACCGGGGAGCTGTTTTTT. It specifies CASRISGDNTGELFF.

The rearrangement joins TRBV28 to TRBJ2-7; D ambiguous. The germline V gene has CDR1 MDHEN and CDR2 SYDVKM. Trimming cost V 3 bases and J 2 bases, with 8 bases left between them. This CDR3 spans 13 amino acids. The CDR3 loop is CASSFSGPYEQYV. CDR3 nucleotide sequence: TGTGCCAGCAGTTTCTCCGGGCCCTACGAGCAGTACGTC.

CDR3: CASSLAYISETQYF. CDR3 DNA sequence: TGTGCCAGCAGCTTAGCCTACATTTCAGAGACCCAGTACTTC. The rearrangement links TRBV7-8 to TRBJ2-5; D remains unclear. Trimming stripped 0 bases from V and 4 bases from J, with 9 bases between. Germline-derived CDR1 and CDR2 are SGHVS and FQNEAQ. This CDR3 spans 14 amino acids.

The chain employs TRBV4-3 and TRBJ1-6; no definite D call. V was pared by 0 bases and J by 9 bases, with 15 bases between. Germline V gene lookup returns CDR1 LGHNA and CDR2 YSLEER. This CDR3 has 16 amino acids. The CDR3 DNA reads as TGCGCCAGCAGCCAAGATTTGGGAACAGCCGGTTCACCCCTCCACTTT. Its translation is CASSQDLGTAGSPLHF.

This rearrangement joins TRBV6-2 or TRBV6-3 to TRBJ1-6; 7 bases fit TRBD1. Germline V gene data show CDR1 as MNHEY and CDR2 as SVGEGT. V was pared by 2 bases and J by 5 bases, with 15 bases of the junction left unmatched. The CDR3 has 19 residues. The CDR3 nucleotides read TGTGCCAGCAGTTACAATATTGGACAGGACCCGACGGATAATTCACCCCTCCACTTT. Translating gives CASSYNIGQDPTDNSPLHF.

This clonotype was counted a few times. V usage is TRBV12-5 and J usage is TRBJ1-1, with D perhaps TRBD1 (6 bases). CDR1 is LGHNT and CDR2 is FRNRAP in the germline V gene. The germline V and J ends were trimmed by 6 bases and 0 bases, with 11 bases remaining between them. CDR3 length: 14 amino acids. Here the CDR3 reads CASGPRQVNTEAFF. CDR3 nucleotide sequence: TGTGCTAGTGGCCCGAGACAGGTGAACACTGAAGCTTTCTTT.

The sample holds a few counts of this clonotype. This chain connects TRBV4-1 to TRBJ2-3, with TRBD1 matching 7 bases. This CDR3 region has 14 residues. V was clipped by 4 bases and J by 4 bases; unmatched bases: 5. From germline, CDR1 is MGHRA and CDR2 YSYEKL. This CDR3 is CASSLRTGADTQYF. In DNA, the CDR3 is TGCGCCAGCAGCCTTCGGACAGGTGCAGATACGCAGTATTTT.

The sample holds a few counts of this clonotype. This chain joins TRBV6-5 and TRBJ1-4; D remains ambiguous. This CDR3 is built from 13 residues. Trimming pared 0 bases from V and 9 bases from J, leaving 8 bases between. The germline CDR1 and CDR2 sequences are MNHEY and SVGAGI. The CDR3 loop reads CASSYSEGQKLFF. In nucleotides, the CDR3 is TGTGCCAGCAGTTACTCGGAGGGCCAAAAACTGTTTTTT.